This T cell receptor beta chain was sequenced in a study of T cells in Graves' hyperthyroidism and ophthalmopathy. TCR beta CDR3 sequences were amplified from RNA transcripts. HTBI primers were employed in a first-round RT-PCR of the TCR CDR3. TCRdb reprocessed the multiplex PCR reads with MiXCR, giving one entry per CDR3 protein. The table shows 250,000 to 350,000 distinct CDR3 sequences, with about 20% occurring only once. Using about 10 ml of fresh peripheral blood, PBMCs were prepared. Whole-study findings and limits: The model made its ophthalmopathy prediction, and onset followed a median about 6 months later.

CDR1 and CDR2 from the germline V gene are KGHSH and LQKENI. Trimming pared 6 bases from V and 0 bases from J, leaving 7 bases between. The CDR3 is 13 amino acids. This clonotype was seen at least ten times. The antigen remains undetermined. Sequences were obtained from blood. The V call is TRBV18, the J call TRBJ2-3; D unresolved. The sequence derives from a man aged 25 to 45 with Graves' ophthalmopathy. This chain's CDR3 is CASSRFSTDTQYF. The DNA for the CDR3 is TGTGCCAGCTCCCGCTTTAGCACAGATACGCAGTATTTT.